This T cell receptor (beta chain) was captured in a study of blood T cell repertoires in COVID-19 (dated by TCRdb to 2019 to 2021). The study in broad terms: Collaborator samples came from the United States, Italy and Spain and covered acute and convalescent phases of COVID-19. A freely available public database, intended as a resource for researchers studying the immune response to SARS-CoV-2, is where the repertoires were released. Where available, HLA class I and class II types were taken from metadata supplied by the sample provider and were not determined by assay-based typing. The material from the prospective study consisted of cDNA or gDNA derived from T cells, B-cell-depleted T cells, or PBMCs. Sample metadata almost always included a de-identified subject ID, COVID-19 status, age in years and sex. Samples came from the ongoing ImmuneRACE study (first 160 participants) plus 1,254 subjects from 6 global collaborators. Subjects who had been exposed to COVID-19, were actively infected with it, or had recovered from it provided the deeply sampled blood TCRbeta repertoires that made up the dataset.

Beyond this particular receptor, the publication reports: The quantity of clinical and demographic metadata differed by source and by participant and was supplied without curation.

Participants in the prospective study were aged about 18 to 100 years, lived in some 24 United States geographic areas, and enrolled through a virtual design. In the prospective study, cohorts were assigned on the basis of participant-reported clinical history obtained from a screening survey and a study questionnaire. Each participant in the prospective study had whole blood, serum and a nasopharyngeal or oropharyngeal swab collected by mobile phlebotomists. Prospective study participants could optionally give additional blood draws and questionnaires over an approximately two-month period. Blood samples from the prospective study were shipped frozen or at room temperature prior to DNA extraction. V loses 3 bases at its end and J loses 6 bases; junction bases beyond the gene matches: 2. CDR1 and CDR2 are read off the germline V gene as SGDLS and YYNGEE. From cysteine to phenylalanine, the CDR3 is 13 amino acids long. Solely the CDR3 DNA is kept, with 39 bases framed from the first base.

The immunoSEQ Assay, a bias-controlled multiplex PCR, was used to amplify TCRbeta CDR3 regions from genomic DNA. In the source study's methods: The number of nucleated cells in each sample was estimated from the amplification of reference gene primers within the assay. To quantify the absolute abundance of each unique TCRbeta CDR3 rearrangement, sequence reads were collapsed and filtered. For each sample, productive Simpson clonality was calculated as the square root of Simpson's diversity index across productive rearrangements. Imported from immuneACCESS, the table was reduced by TCRdb to in-frame sequences with V and J called. These copies leave out some clones; in studies compared against another copy, an unresolved V gene accounts for under half, and the cause of the remainder is not known. V and J calls and clone size are as listed in that table; D and trimming were resolved from the DNA. Present in this sample are about 230,000 clones, just under 90% of which were seen just once. Jointly, the top ten make up almost 4% of the sample.

Turning to this clone: It lacks a known antigen. Nothing much larger sits one base from this clone, and base qualities are not available.

This TCR was sampled from a woman aged 25 to 39 with acute COVID-19. The receptor chain draws on TRBV9 and TRBJ2-4; the central 8 bases match TRBD1. Input material: PBMCs or T cells enriched from blood (not recorded which). The CDR3 has the sequence CASSAGTGNIQYF. At the DNA level, the sequence is TGTGCCAGCAGCGCCGGGACAGGAAACATTCAGTACTTC. With the portions outside the CDR3 filled from the reference TRBV9 and TRBJ2-4 genes, the complete variable region becomes DSGVTQTPKHLITATGQRVTLRCSPRSGDLSVYWYQQSLDQGLQFLIQYYNGEERAKGNILERFSAQQFPDLHSELNLSSLELGDSALYFCASSAGTGNIQYFGAGTRLSVL.